The entry below gives a single T cell receptor beta chain sequence along with its context. What it recognizes is unknown. The study sequenced cultured CD4+ T cell DNA using the Oncomine TCR Beta short-read assay. TCRdb independently ran MiXCR on the PCR reads; one entry per CDR3 protein. The sample carries about 20,000 distinct CDR3 sequences, about three quarters recorded once. The record originates from a study of vaccination and CD4 T cells after COVID-19. Study background: Convalescent donors were composed of six males and four females, of whom two were Hispanic.

CDR3 length: 13 residues. Deletions cut 1 base from V and 4 bases from J, with 4 bases between. The V gene's germline CDR1 is LNHDA and CDR2 SQIVND (reference sequence). Treatment denoted: approximately 11-day PBMC culture with coronavirus spike peptide pools or control peptides (ViraFEST assay). This TCR came from a human donor who received a COVID-19 vaccine. The starting material was CD4+ T cells from blood, cultured in vitro, obtained after SARS-CoV-2 vaccination. V is TRBV19 and J is TRBJ2-2; no reliable D call. Here the CDR3 reads CASSIGGTGELFF. CDR3 in DNA: TGTGCCAGTAGTATAGGTGGCACCGGGGAGCTGTTTTTT.